Presented here are 30 T cell receptor beta chains from one specimen sequenced in a study of persistence of HIV-infected CD4 T cells. The stimulus was an HIV-1 Gag 15-mer peptide pool, 1 ug/peptide/mL. Responding CD4+ T cells were sorted by upregulation of both CD40 ligand and CD69. Sequencing used immunoSEQ version 4 in survey mode. Using immunoSEQ multiplex PCR, the repertoire was profiled, and TCRdb retains in-frame clones only, with some absent. The sample has roughly 9,100 clones, approximately 81% seen once; the top ten hold 2%. These receptors have no known antigen. Specimen: CD4+ T cells sorted from PBMCs after roughly 20-hour stimulation, collected from a patient who received antiretroviral therapy. The source is an adult woman with HIV who was CMV-seropositive.

This chain connects TRBV27 to TRBJ2-5; 12 positions match TRBD2. The trim removed 5 bases at V and 7 bases at J, leaving 8 bases unmatched. Germline V lookup: CDR1 MNHEY, CDR2 SMNVEV (reference sequence). The CDR3 has 15 amino acids. The CDR3 DNA sequence: TGTGCCAGCAGTCCAGGACTAGCGGGGAGGGGGACCCAGTACTTC. This translates into CASSPGLAGRGTQYF.

V usage is TRBV4-1 and J usage is TRBJ1-6, with D possibly TRBD1 on 6 matching bases. The CDR3 has 18 residues. V lost 0 bases and J lost 7, with 19 bases in between. CDR1 is MGHRA and CDR2 is YSYEKL in the germline V gene. The CDR3: CASSQDPSGSGGNSPLHF. The CDR3 bases are TGCGCCAGCAGCCAAGATCCCTCCGGGAGTGGGGGCAATTCACCCCTCCACTTT.

The chain is built from TRBV19 and TRBJ2-2; tentatively, D is TRBD1 or TRBD2 (6 bases each). The germline V gene encodes CDR1 LNHDA and CDR2 SQIVND (reference sequence). V shed 6 bases and J shed 5 bases, with 19 bases lying between them. The CDR3 consists of 16 residues. The CDR3 protein is CASRRWEDSSTGELFF. The CDR3, as DNA: TGTGCCAGTAGAAGGTGGGAGGACAGTTCTACCGGGGAGCTGTTTTTT.

Remarks on this clone: The sample has other DNA sequences that encode this CDR3 too. Here the CDR3 DNA reads TGTGCCAGCAGCTTAGGCAGAGACGAGACCCAGTACTTC. This sequence encodes CASSLGRDETQYF. The rearrangement uses TRBV7-2 and TRBJ2-5; D unresolved. In germline, CDR1 is SGHTA, CDR2 FQGNSA. V was clipped by 1 base and J by 5 bases, with 8 bases between them. The CDR3 extends over 13 amino acids.

This chain connects TRBV3-1 (or the pseudogene TRBV3-2) to TRBJ1-3, with 7 bases fitting TRBD1. This CDR3 comprises 15 residues. Trimming at V came to 4 bases and at J to 4 bases, leaving 7 bases not matched to a gene. Germline values: CDR1 LGHDT, CDR2 YNNKEL (reference sequence). The CDR3 region has the DNA TGTGCCAGCAGCCCCTTCCGGGACAGAGGAAACACCATATATTTT. This translates into CASSPFRDRGNTIYF.

The chain couples TRBV3-1 (or the pseudogene TRBV3-2) to TRBJ2-7; TRBD1 might be the D (5 bases). The CDR3 is made up of 16 amino acids. V dropped 3 bases and J dropped 1 base, with 16 bases sitting between them. Germline V gene data show CDR1 as LGHDT and CDR2 as YNNKEL (reference sequence). The CDR3 loop is CASSHYSRQYSYEQYF. Here the CDR3 DNA reads TGTGCCAGCAGCCACTATAGCAGACAGTATTCCTACGAGCAGTACTTC.

V is TRBV6-4 and J is TRBJ1-2; 8 positions agree with TRBD1. The CDR3 spans 13 residues. Looked up from germline, CDR1 is MRHNA and CDR2 is SNTAGT. The V segment lost 6 bases and the J segment 8 bases; nucleotides outside the gene matches: 8. The CDR3 DNA follows: TGTGCCAGCAGCCCCGGACAGGGAGTGGGCTACACCTTC. Its translation is CASSPGQGVGYTF.

V gene TRBV18 combines with J gene TRBJ1-2, with 8 bases lining up with TRBD1. The germline CDR1 and CDR2 sequences are KGHSH and LQKENI. The CDR3 is 15 amino acids. Unmatched junction bases numbered 5, after V lost 2 bases and J lost 3 bases. CDR3 nucleotides: TGTGCCAGCTCACCAATCCCGGGACAGGACTATGGCTACACCTTC. Translated, it gives CASSPIPGQDYGYTF.

This clone was seen only once. For the CDR3, the DNA is TGTGCCAGCTCCGCCGGACAGCTAGTCATGAACACTGAAGCTTTCTTT. The encoded protein is CASSAGQLVMNTEAFF. The chain uses TRBV18 and TRBJ1-1; tentatively, D is TRBD1 (6 bases). Germline CDR1 reads KGHSH; CDR2 reads LQKENI. The CDR3 has 16 amino acids. The V and J ends lost 6 bases and 0 bases respectively, with 17 bases between them.

This clone appeared once. This chain uses TRBV10-3 with TRBJ2-7; TRBD1 is a possible D gene (5 bases). Per germline, CDR1 ENHRY and CDR2 SYGVKD. Trimming stripped 6 bases from V and 2 bases from J, with 8 bases between. The CDR3 has 12 residues. CDR3 bases: TGTGCCATCAGGGGGCCCCCCTACGAGCAGTACTTC. Its translation: CAIRGPPYEQYF.

This chain joins TRBV7-3 and TRBJ1-1; D not resolved. Germline CDR1 is SGHTA and CDR2 is FQGTGA. V was pared by 2 bases and J by 0 bases, with 7 bases between. This CDR3 spans 14 amino acids. CDR3: CASSLGTMNTEAFF. The CDR3 coding sequence is TGTGCCAGCAGCTTAGGCACCATGAACACTGAAGCTTTCTTT.

Concerning this clone itself: This specimen includes other DNA sequences encoding the same CDR3. The chain employs TRBV28 and TRBJ1-1; D is possibly TRBD1 (5 bases). The CDR3 runs 15 residues. Trimming removed 6 bases from V and 1 base from J, with 15 bases in between. Germline loops: CDR1 MDHEN, CDR2 SYDVKM. The CDR3, as DNA: TGTGCCAGCAGCCTAGGGGCAGATCGGAACACTGAAGCTTTCTTT. Amino acids: CASSLGADRNTEAFF. The variable domain in full, completed from reference TRBV28 and TRBJ1-1, reads DVKVTQSSRYLVKRTGEKVFLECVQDMDHENMFWYRQDPGLGLRLIYFSYDVKMKEKGDIPEGYSVSREKKERFSLILESASTNQTSMYLCASSLGADRNTEAFFGQGTRLTVV.

This chain connects TRBV27 to TRBJ2-7; no clear D. The CDR3 runs to 17 residues. V gave up 4 bases and J gave up 3 bases, with 22 bases separating them. Per germline, CDR1 MNHEY and CDR2 SMNVEV (reference sequence). CDR3 protein: CASSSLSSTRWGYEQYF. CDR3 coding DNA: TGTGCCAGCAGTTCCCTATCGAGTACCAGGTGGGGCTACGAGCAGTACTTC.

J is TRBJ1-3 and V is TRBV4-1; weak D call: TRBD1 (5 bases). Looked up from germline, CDR1 is MGHRA and CDR2 is YSYEKL. V was trimmed by 3 bases and J by 2 bases, leaving 11 bases between them. The CDR3 has 15 amino acids. The CDR3 DNA reads TGCGCCAGCAGCCACAGGGAGTTTGCTGGAAACACCATATATTTT. Protein: CASSHREFAGNTIYF.

The chain joins TRBV6-4 to TRBJ1-5; D remains ambiguous. This CDR3 contains 15 residues. Germline loops: CDR1 MRHNA, CDR2 SNTAGT. V gave up 7 bases and J gave up 1 base, with 14 bases separating them. The CDR3 spells CASTIRSSSNQPQHF. The DNA for the CDR3 is TGTGCCAGCACTATAAGGAGTTCCAGCAATCAGCCCCAGCATTTT.

The chain carries TRBV19 and TRBJ2-3; TRBD2 agrees at 10 bases. V was clipped by 4 bases and J by 4 bases; unmatched bases: 5. From germline, CDR1 is LNHDA and CDR2 SQIVND (reference sequence). The CDR3 is 15 residues long. CDR3 bases: TGTGCCAGTAGTACAGCGGGGGGGCGGGCAGATACGCAGTATTTT. Translating gives CASSTAGGRADTQYF.

V usage is TRBV24-1 and J usage is TRBJ2-6; D gene ambiguous. Looked up from germline, CDR1 is KGHDR and CDR2 is SFDVKD. Deletions cut 3 bases from V and 7 bases from J, with 15 bases between. The CDR3 covers 16 residues. The CDR3 protein is CATSDPRTSSANVLTF. CDR3 nucleotides: TGTGCCACCAGTGATCCCCGGACCTCAAGTGCCAACGTCCTGACTTTC.

This clone was recorded only once. The rearrangement joins TRBV5-6 to TRBJ1-3; unclear D gene. V gave up 0 bases and J gave up 4 bases, with 2 bases separating them. The length of the CDR3 is 12 residues. Germline V gives CDR1 SGHDT, CDR2 YYEEEE. The CDR3 coding sequence is TGTGCCAGCAGCTTGGGGGGAAACACCATATATTTT. It encodes CASSLGGNTIYF.

This CDR3 is CASSDSVLDTQYF. CDR3 coding DNA: TGTGCCAGCAGTGACTCAGTCCTTGATACGCAGTATTTT. The chain couples TRBV6-4 to TRBJ2-3; no clear D gene. V lost 0 bases and J 6 bases, leaving 7 bases between the germline ends. The germline gives CDR1 MRHNA, CDR2 SNTAGT. This CDR3 has 13 residues.

This clone was observed a single time. The chain couples TRBV6-4 to TRBJ2-4; 12 nucleotides match TRBD1. The CDR3 totals 17 residues. The V gene's germline CDR1 is MRHNA and CDR2 SNTAGT. After removal of 8 bases from V and 1 base from J, the junction contained 9 bases not matched to a gene. CDR3 residues: CASGRGQGAGAKNIQYF. CDR3 nucleotide sequence: TGTGCCAGCGGGAGGGGACAGGGGGCCGGGGCCAAAAACATTCAGTACTTC.

This clone came up once. This chain connects TRBV24-1 to TRBJ2-5; 10 positions match TRBD2. The CDR3 length is 13 residues. The germline gives CDR1 KGHDR, CDR2 SFDVKD. V lost 9 bases to trimming and J lost 2 bases; unmatched junction nucleotides: 2. The CDR3 coding sequence is TGTGCCACCGGACTAGCGGCTCAAGAGACCCAGTACTTC. Its translation is CATGLAAQETQYF.

This chain connects TRBV19 to TRBJ1-1; TRBD1 aligns across 11 bases. The CDR3 covers 14 residues. Germline trimming cut 5 bases from V and 7 bases from J; bases unmatched to any gene: 6. CDR1 and CDR2 (germline): LNHDA, SQIVND (reference sequence). The CDR3 DNA follows: TGTGCCAGTAGTCCGGACAGGGGGCAAAATGAAGCTTTCTTT. It yields the protein CASSPDRGQNEAFF.

In regard to this clone: The sample contains more than one DNA sequence encoding this CDR3. This chain links TRBV14 with TRBJ2-5; D gene ambiguous. Germline V gene sequence: CDR1 SGHDN, CDR2 FVKESK. V was clipped by 1 base and J by 5 bases, with 11 bases between them. CDR3 length equals 14 residues. CDR3 nucleotides: TGTGCCAGCAGCCAAGGTGCCAGATCCGAGACCCAGTACTTC. It translates to CASSQGARSETQYF.

This chain links TRBV9 with TRBJ1-4; D may be TRBD1 (6 bases). CDR3 length: 16 residues. CDR1 and CDR2 (germline): SGDLS, YYNGEE. Deletions cut 2 bases from V and 7 bases from J, with 18 bases between. This CDR3 reads CASSVRGQGIGEKLFF. CDR3 bases: TGTGCCAGCAGCGTTCGTGGGCAGGGGATAGGTGAAAAACTGTTTTTT.

The chain links TRBV7-2 to TRBJ1-1; D is ambiguous. Trimming took 1 base from V and 6 from J, leaving 12 bases between them. CDR3 length: 14 amino acids. CDR1 and CDR2 from the germline V gene are SGHTA and FQGNSA. The CDR3 DNA follows: TGTGCCAGCAGCTTAGTAAGGCTTGGGGCTGAAGCTTTCTTT. Its translation: CASSLVRLGAEAFF.

This clone was counted between two and nine times. The CDR3 spells CATQPGGSRAYNEQFF. DNA for the CDR3: TGTGCCACCCAACCCGGGGGTTCTAGGGCTTACAATGAGCAGTTCTTC. This sequence joins TRBV24-1 and TRBJ2-1; possible D gene TRBD2, 6 bases. Germline V gene sequence: CDR1 KGHDR, CDR2 SFDVKD. Trimming cost V 9 bases and J 4 bases, with 21 bases left between them. The CDR3 has 16 residues.

This chain uses TRBV10-1 with TRBJ2-1; D tentatively reads TRBD1 or TRBD2 (6 bases each). CDR1 is WNHNN and CDR2 is SYGVQD in the germline V gene (reference sequence). The CDR3 loop spans 12 amino acids. V dropped 2 bases and J dropped 9 bases, with 8 bases sitting between them. CDR3 sequence (DNA): TGCGCCAGCAGTGAGGGGGGGCGTGAGCAGTTCTTC. It codes for CASSEGGREQFF.

V usage is TRBV6-5 and J usage is TRBJ1-1; D remains ambiguous. Trimming took off 6 bases at V and 5 bases at J, with 19 bases between the two ends. The germline V gene has CDR1 MNHEY and CDR2 SVGAGI. The CDR3 runs to 15 residues. In nucleotides, the CDR3 is TGTGCCAGCAGCCGTTACGTAGGGTTTGGGACTGAAGCTTTCTTT. The encoded protein is CASSRYVGFGTEAFF.

The V gene is TRBV14, the J gene TRBJ2-7; possible D gene TRBD2, 5 bases. CDR3 length: 16 amino acids. The germline CDR1 and CDR2 sequences are SGHDN and FVKESK. Trimming cost V 0 bases and J 3 bases, with 15 bases left between them. CDR3 bases: TGTGCCAGCAGCCAAGAGATGAGGGTGAAAGGCTACGAGCAGTACTTC. This sequence encodes CASSQEMRVKGYEQYF.

The chain uses TRBV5-1 and TRBJ2-2; D not resolved. V was shortened by 1 base and J by 2 bases, with 9 bases between the two germline ends. The CDR3 loop spans 15 amino acids. Germline V gene data show CDR1 as SGHRS and CDR2 as YFSETQ. The CDR3: CASSLPLGNTGELFF. In DNA form, the CDR3 reads TGCGCCAGCAGCTTGCCATTGGGAAACACCGGGGAGCTGTTTTTT.